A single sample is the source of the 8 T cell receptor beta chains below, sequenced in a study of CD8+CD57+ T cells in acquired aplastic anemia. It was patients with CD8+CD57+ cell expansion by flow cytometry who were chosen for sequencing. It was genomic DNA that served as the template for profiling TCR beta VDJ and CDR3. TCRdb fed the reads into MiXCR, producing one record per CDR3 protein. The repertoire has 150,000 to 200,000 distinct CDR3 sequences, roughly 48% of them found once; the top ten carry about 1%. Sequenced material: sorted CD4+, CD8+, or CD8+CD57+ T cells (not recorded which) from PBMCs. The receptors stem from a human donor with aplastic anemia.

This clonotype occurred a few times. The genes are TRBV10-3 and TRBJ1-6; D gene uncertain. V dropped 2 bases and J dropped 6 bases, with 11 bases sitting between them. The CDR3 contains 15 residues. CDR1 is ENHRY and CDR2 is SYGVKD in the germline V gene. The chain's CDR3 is CAISENPTGNSPLHF. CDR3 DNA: TGTGCCATCAGTGAGAATCCCACGGGTAATTCACCCCTCCACTTT.

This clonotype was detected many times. CDR3 bases: TGCGCCAGCAGCTTGGCCGGCACCAGCTCTGGAAACACCATATATTTT. Protein sequence: CASSLAGTSSGNTIYF. The V and J genes are TRBV5-1 and TRBJ1-3, with unresolved D. There are 16 residues in the CDR3. The V and J ends lost 0 bases and 0 bases respectively, with 10 bases between them. From germline, CDR1 is SGHRS and CDR2 YFSETQ.

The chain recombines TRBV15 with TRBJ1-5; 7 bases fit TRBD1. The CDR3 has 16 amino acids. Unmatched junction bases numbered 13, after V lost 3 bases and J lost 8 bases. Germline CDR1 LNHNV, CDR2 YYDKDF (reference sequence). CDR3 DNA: TGTGCCACCAGCAGGAGAGGGACAGTCCTGTTAGAGCCCCAGCATTTT. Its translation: CATSRRGTVLLEPQHF.

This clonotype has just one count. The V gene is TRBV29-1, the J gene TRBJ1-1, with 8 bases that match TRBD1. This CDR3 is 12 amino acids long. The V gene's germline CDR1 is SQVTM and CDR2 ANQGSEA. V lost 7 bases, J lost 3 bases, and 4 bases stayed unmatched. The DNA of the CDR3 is TGCAGCGGAAACAGGGGGGACACTGAAGCTTTCTTT. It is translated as CSGNRGDTEAFF.

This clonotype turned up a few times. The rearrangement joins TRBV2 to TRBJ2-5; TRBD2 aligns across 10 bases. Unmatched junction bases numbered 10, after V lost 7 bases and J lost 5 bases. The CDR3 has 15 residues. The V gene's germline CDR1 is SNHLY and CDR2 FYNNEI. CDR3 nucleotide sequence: TGTGCCAGCAAATCCAATAGCGGGGGGTGGGAGACCCAGTACTTC. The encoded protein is CASKSNSGGWETQYF. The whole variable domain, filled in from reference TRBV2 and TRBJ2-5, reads EPEVTQTPSHQVTQMGQEVILRCVPISNHLYFYWYRQILGQKVEFLVSFYNNEISEKSEIFDDQFSVERPDGSNFTLKIRSTKLEDSAMYFCASKSNSGGWETQYFGPGTRLLVL.

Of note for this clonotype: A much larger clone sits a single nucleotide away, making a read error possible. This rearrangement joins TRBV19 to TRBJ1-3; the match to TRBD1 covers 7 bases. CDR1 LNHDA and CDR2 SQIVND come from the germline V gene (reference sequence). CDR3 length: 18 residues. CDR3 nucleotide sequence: TGTGCCAGTACTCAAAAGACAGGGAGCAGCGGCTCTGGAAGCACCATATATTTT. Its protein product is CASTQKTGSSGSGSTIYF.

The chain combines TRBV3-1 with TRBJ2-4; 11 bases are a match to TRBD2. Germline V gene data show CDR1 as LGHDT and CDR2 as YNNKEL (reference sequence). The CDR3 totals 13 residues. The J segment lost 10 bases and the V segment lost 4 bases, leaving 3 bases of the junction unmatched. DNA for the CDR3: TGTGCCAGCAGCCGACTAGCGGGGACTATTCAGTACTTC. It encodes CASSRLAGTIQYF.

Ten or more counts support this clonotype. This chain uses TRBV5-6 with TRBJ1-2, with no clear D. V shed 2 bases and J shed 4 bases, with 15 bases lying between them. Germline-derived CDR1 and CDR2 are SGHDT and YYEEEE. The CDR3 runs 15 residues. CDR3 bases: TGTGCCAGCAGCTTCGCCGGACCCAACTCCTATGGCTACACCTTC. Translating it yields CASSFAGPNSYGYTF. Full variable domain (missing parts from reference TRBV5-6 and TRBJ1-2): DAGVTQSPTHLIKTRGQQVTLRCSPKSGHDTVSWYQQALGQGPQFIFQYYEEEERQRGNFPDRFSGHQFPNYSSELNVNALLLGDSALYLCASSFAGPNSYGYTFGSGTRLTVV.